This TCR beta chain originates from a study of T cell responses to AZD1222 COVID-19 vaccine. Study-wide results and limits: Mostly white British, mostly female donors; authors suggested clonal diversity may be underestimated. Baseline serology detected seropositivity in only five or six AZD1222 recipients.

About this clone itself: Its antigen is not known.

Using immunoSEQ multiplex PCR, the repertoire was profiled, and TCRdb retains in-frame clones only, with some absent. The top ten hold more than 13% of the sample, which has about 120,000 clones, approximately 92% seen once. Sequencing was performed on peripheral blood, taken on day 0 of AZD1222 vaccination. The receptor's source is an adult in good health.

Here the CDR3 reads CASSVRDTQYF. The CDR3 DNA sequence: TGTGCCAGCAGTGTGAGGGATACGCAGTATTTT. The V and J genes are TRBV2 and TRBJ2-3; no firm D call. CDR1 SNHLY and CDR2 FYNNEI come from the germline V gene. The ends were cut back, 4 bases at V and 6 bases at J, with 5 bases in the middle. The CDR3 runs to 11 residues.